The rows below give T cell receptor beta chains drawn from one sample of a study of shared clonotypes between healthy human individuals. Produced via immunoSEQ multiplex PCR; TCRdb's table is partial and in-frame only. The table records 2.3 million or so clones, 80% to 95% of them present only once. The sample consisted of naive CD4+ T cells from PBMCs. Receptors originate from a man aged 18 to 29 in good health. Some clones in this sample may be carry-over from other donors' samples. CDR3s include the opening cysteine and the closing phenylalanine or tryptophan. The order of the fields is clone size, V gene, CDR3 length, D gene, J gene, CDR3 DNA, CDR3 protein. A D gene is named only where the DNA matches it firmly. Not all rows give a size; the values are once, few, many and, for expanded clones, a class.

-,TRBV7-3,15,-,TRBJ1-6,TGTGCCAGCAGCGAAAGCACAGGGAGGAATTCACCCCTCCACTTT,CASSESTGRNSPLHF
-,TRBV9,18,-,TRBJ2-2,TGTGCCAGCAGCGTATCCCCCCGGACATCCTCGAACACCGGGGAGCTGTTTTTT,CASSVSPRTSSNTGELFF
few,TRBV5-1,13,-,TRBJ1-1,TGCGCCAGCAGCTCCTCCGGACGGAGTGAAGCTTTCTTT,CASSSSGRSEAFF
-,TRBV6-1,13,TRBD1,TRBJ2-5,TGTGCCAGCAGTGGGGGACAGGGGGAGACCCAGTACTTC,CASSGGQGETQYF
once,TRBV30,15,-,TRBJ2-7,TGTGCCTGGAGTGTAGGTTTAGGGAAGGGCTACGAGCAGTACTTC,CAWSVGLGKGYEQYF
-,TRBV4-1,20,-,TRBJ2-4,TGCGCCAGCAGCCAAGTCGTGGTAGCGGCCTTCTTAATAGCCAAAAACATTCAGTACTTC,CASSQVVVAAFLIAKNIQYF
-,TRBV7-3,13,-,TRBJ1-5,TGTGCCAGCAGCTTAACGCAGGAGCGGCCCCAGCATTTT,CASSLTQERPQHF
-,TRBV5-1,18,TRBD2,TRBJ2-5,TGCGCCAGCAGCTTGGAAGGTACTAGCGGGGGAGGTCAAGAGACCCAGTACTTC,CASSLEGTSGGGQETQYF
-,TRBV28,14,-,TRBJ2-6,TGTGCCAGCAGTCCATTGTTCGGGGCCAACGTCCTGACTTTC,CASSPLFGANVLTF
-,TRBV11-2,14,TRBD1,TRBJ1-4,TGTGCCAGCAGCTCCCCCAGGGGGGCTGAAAAACTGTTTTTT,CASSSPRGAEKLFF
-,TRBV21-1,17,-,TRBJ1-3,TGTGCCAGCACCCAATTTCGGGCAGGGAGGCCTGGAAACACCATATATTTT,CASTQFRAGRPGNTIYF